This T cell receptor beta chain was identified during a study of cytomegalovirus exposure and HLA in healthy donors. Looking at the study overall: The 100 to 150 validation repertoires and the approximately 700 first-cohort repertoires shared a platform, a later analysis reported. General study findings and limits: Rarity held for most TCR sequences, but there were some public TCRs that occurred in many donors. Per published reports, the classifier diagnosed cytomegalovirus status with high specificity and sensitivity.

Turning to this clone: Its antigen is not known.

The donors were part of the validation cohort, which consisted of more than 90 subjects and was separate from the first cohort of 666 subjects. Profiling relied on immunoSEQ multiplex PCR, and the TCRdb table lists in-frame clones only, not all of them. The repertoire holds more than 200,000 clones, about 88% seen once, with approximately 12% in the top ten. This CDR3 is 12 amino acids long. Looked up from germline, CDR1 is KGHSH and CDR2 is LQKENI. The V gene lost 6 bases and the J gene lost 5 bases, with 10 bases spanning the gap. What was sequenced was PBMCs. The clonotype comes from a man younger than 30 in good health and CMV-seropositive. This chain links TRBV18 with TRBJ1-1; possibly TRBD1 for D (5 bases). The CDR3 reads CASSPEGTEAFF. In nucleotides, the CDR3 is TGTGCCAGCTCCCCAGAGGGGACTGAAGCTTTCTTT.